Shown below are 25 T cell receptor beta chains from a single sample sequenced in a study of glioma-infiltrating T cells after dendritic cell vaccination (dated by TCRdb to the mid-2010s). Library preparation employed the immunoSEQ multiplex PCR assay. The table was pulled from immuneACCESS by TCRdb, which kept in-frame rearrangements only. Such tables lose some clones; where checked, under half of the loss comes from unresolved V genes, and the rest has no known cause. This sample has 65,000 or so clones in its table, and around 86% of those were observed once. 9.5% to 13% of the sample belongs to the ten largest clones. This specimen's time point label, interpreted: after dendritic cell vaccination, including at tumor progression/relapse. The material sequenced was blood, taken after dendritic cell vaccination. The origin of the receptors is a human donor with glioblastoma.

V is TRBV15 and J is TRBJ1-3; maybe TRBD1 (5 bases). V lost 3 bases, J lost 0 bases, and 12 bases lay in between. CDR1 and CDR2 from the germline V gene are LNHNV and YYDKDF (reference sequence). This CDR3 spans 16 amino acids. CDR3 sequence: CATSRAMTVSGNTIYF. The CDR3 bases are TGTGCCACCAGCAGGGCAATGACAGTCTCTGGAAACACCATATATTTT.

V and J are TRBV2 and TRBJ1-2; D is perhaps TRBD1 (6 bases). The CDR3 runs 11 residues. V was cut by 2 bases and J by 13 bases, with 11 bases left in between. The germline CDR1 and CDR2 sequences are SNHLY and FYNNEI. CDR3 region: CASSEQGRVTF. The DNA of the CDR3 is TGTGCCAGCAGTGAACAGGGGAGGGTCACCTTC.

The chain couples TRBV27 to TRBJ1-4; no firm D call. V was pared by 8 bases and J by 8 bases, with 18 bases between. Looked up from germline, CDR1 is MNHEY and CDR2 is SMNVEV (reference sequence). The CDR3 covers 14 residues. This CDR3 is CASRGGQDGEKLFF. The CDR3 region has the DNA TGTGCCAGCCGGGGAGGTCAGGATGGGGAAAAACTGTTTTTT.

The gene calls are TRBV7-2 and TRBJ2-7, with 13 bases identical to TRBD2. Germline V gene data show CDR1 as SGHTA and CDR2 as FQGNSA. V lost 4 bases and J lost 3; bases outside the gene matches: 6. The length of the CDR3 is 16 residues. CDR3 residues: CASSSGTSGTYYEQYF. The CDR3 nucleotides read TGTGCCAGCAGCTCCGGGACTAGCGGGACTTACTACGAGCAGTACTTC.

The J gene is TRBJ2-1, the V gene TRBV11-2; perhaps TRBD2 as D (6 bases). Germline V gene data show CDR1 as SGHAT and CDR2 as FQNNGV. The ends were cut back, 2 bases at V and 1 base at J, with 15 bases in the middle. The CDR3 is 17 residues long. As DNA, the CDR3 is TGTGCCAGCAGCTTACAGAGTCTAGCGTCATCCTACAATGAGCAGTTCTTC. Residues: CASSLQSLASSYNEQFF.

The CDR3: CASSPDSVTSTPYNEQFF. DNA of the CDR3: TGTGCCAGCAGCCCAGACTCAGTGACTAGCACGCCCTACAATGAGCAGTTCTTC. V and J are TRBV7-9 and TRBJ2-1, with 7 nucleotides matching TRBD2. The ends lost 5 bases at V and 2 bases at J; junction bases unmatched: 15. The germline CDR1 and CDR2 sequences are SEHNR and FQNEAQ (reference sequence). The CDR3 runs 18 residues.

This chain joins TRBV4-3 and TRBJ1-4; 11 nucleotides line up with TRBD1. After removal of 4 bases from V and 0 bases from J, the junction contained 4 bases not matched to a gene. Germline V gives CDR1 LGHNA, CDR2 YSLEER. This CDR3 comprises 17 residues. CDR3 in amino acids: CASSLTGQGATNEKLFF. The CDR3 DNA reads TGCGCCAGCAGCCTCACGGGACAGGGGGCAACTAATGAAAAACTGTTTTTT.

The J gene is TRBJ2-7, the V gene TRBV23-1; 10 bases are shared with TRBD1. TRBV23-1 belongs to the ORF category, with a function that is uncertain. The junction had 9 bases not matched to a gene; V was cut back by 4 bases and J by 6 bases. There are 15 residues in the CDR3. The CDR3 reads CASSPIFRTGGEQYF. DNA for the CDR3: TGCGCCAGCAGTCCCATCTTCCGGACAGGGGGCGAGCAGTACTTC.

The V call is TRBV6-5, the J call TRBJ2-7, with D possibly being TRBD1 (6 bases). This CDR3 region has 12 residues. Germline CDR1 MNHEY, CDR2 SVGAGI. Trimming pared 6 bases from V and 3 bases from J, leaving 9 bases between. CDR3 bases: TGTGCCAGCAGGAGACAGGACTACGAGCAGTACTTC. Its protein is CASRRQDYEQYF.

The chain joins TRBV27 to TRBJ2-4; TRBD2 aligns across 7 bases. CDR3 length equals 15 residues. Germline V gives CDR1 MNHEY, CDR2 SMNVEV (reference sequence). Losses at the gene ends were 3 bases for V and 4 bases for J; bases not matched to a gene: 6. The chain's CDR3 is CASSFHGLEKNIQYF. The CDR3 coding sequence is TGTGCCAGCAGTTTCCATGGACTAGAGAAAAACATTCAGTACTTC.

The chain employs TRBV27 and TRBJ2-1; 12 nucleotides line up with TRBD2. The length of the CDR3 is 17 residues. V dropped 5 bases and J dropped 2; count of bases not matched to a gene: 7. The germline V gene has CDR1 MNHEY and CDR2 SMNVEV (reference sequence). In DNA, the CDR3 is TGTGCCAGCAGTCCCCATAGGACTAGCGGGGCCTACAATGAGCAGTTCTTC. Translated: CASSPHRTSGAYNEQFF.

The chain combines TRBV7-6 with TRBJ1-1; D perhaps matches TRBD1 (6 bases). Germline CDR1 reads SGHVS; CDR2 reads FNYEAQ. The CDR3 totals 13 residues. Trimming pared 0 bases from V and 4 bases from J, leaving 6 bases between. The DNA of the CDR3 is TGTGCCAGCAGCTTAGCCAGGGGCACTGAAGCTTTCTTT. Residues: CASSLARGTEAFF.

The J gene is TRBJ1-1, the V gene TRBV30; D is unclear. Germline CDR1 reads GTSNPN; CDR2 reads SVGIG (reference sequence). The CDR3 is 13 amino acids. Deletions cut 3 bases from V and 5 bases from J, with 13 bases between. CDR3 sequence reads: CAWSGTRGTEAFF. Written as DNA, the CDR3 is TGTGCCTGGAGCGGAACACGAGGGACTGAAGCTTTCTTT.

V usage is TRBV6-6 and J usage is TRBJ2-1; 10 positions match TRBD2. Germline V gene sequence: CDR1 MNHNY, CDR2 SVGAGI (reference sequence). This CDR3 contains 15 residues. V shed 4 bases and J 4 bases; nucleotides not matched to a gene: 4. This chain's CDR3 is CASSWETSGYNEQFF. CDR3 DNA: TGTGCCAGCAGTTGGGAGACTAGCGGGTACAATGAGCAGTTCTTC.

V is TRBV27 and J is TRBJ2-6, with 8 bases that match TRBD1. The CDR3 runs 16 residues. CDR1 is MNHEY and CDR2 is SMNVEV in the germline V gene (reference sequence). The V and J ends lost 4 bases and 4 bases, in that order; junction bases with no gene match: 6. The chain's CDR3 is CASSSWTGTGANVLTF. The CDR3 region has the DNA TGTGCCAGCAGTTCCTGGACAGGGACCGGGGCCAACGTCCTGACTTTC.

This clone was found a few times. This chain joins TRBV7-6 and TRBJ2-7, with TRBD2 as a possible D gene (6 bases). The germline CDR1 and CDR2 sequences are SGHVS and FNYEAQ. The CDR3 spans 15 residues. Trimming pared 2 bases from V and 3 bases from J, leaving 14 bases between. The CDR3 reads CASSLWAEGFYEQYF. CDR3 coding DNA: TGTGCCAGCAGCTTATGGGCGGAGGGGTTCTACGAGCAGTACTTC.

The CDR3 nucleotides read TGTGCCAGCAGCCACCGCGGGGGGGACAATGAGCAGTTCTTC. Its protein product is CASSHRGGDNEQFF. The genes are TRBV9 and TRBJ2-1, with TRBD2 matching over 9 bases. The ends lost 4 bases at V and 5 bases at J; junction bases unmatched: 4. In germline, CDR1 is SGDLS, CDR2 YYNGEE. The CDR3 spans 14 residues. The entire variable domain, with the rest obtained from reference TRBV9 and TRBJ2-1, is as follows: DSGVTQTPKHLITATGQRVTLRCSPRSGDLSVYWYQQSLDQGLQFLIQYYNGEERAKGNILERFSAQQFPDLHSELNLSSLELGDSALYFCASSHRGGDNEQFFGPGTRLTVL.

The V gene is TRBV19, the J gene TRBJ1-5; D is perhaps TRBD1 (6 bases). Trimming took 1 base from V and 3 from J, leaving 10 bases between them. Germline assignment: CDR1 LNHDA and CDR2 SQIVND (reference sequence). This CDR3 contains 15 residues. CDR3 nucleotides: TGTGCCAGTAGTATAGTAGGACAGCCCAATCAGCCCCAGCATTTT. This sequence encodes CASSIVGQPNQPQHF.

This chain connects TRBV5-5 to TRBJ1-1; TRBD1 might be the D (5 bases). Looked up from germline, CDR1 is SGHKS and CDR2 is YYEKEE (reference sequence). Trimming stripped 1 base from V and 3 bases from J, with 10 bases between. CDR3 length equals 14 residues. CDR3 in DNA: TGTGCCAGCAGCTTGAGGGGCGGTGACACTGAAGCTTTCTTT. Protein: CASSLRGGDTEAFF.

This sequence joins TRBV5-1 and TRBJ1-2; 11 bases map to TRBD1. Trimming removed 0 bases from V and 6 bases from J; junction bases left unmatched: 4. Per the germline V gene, CDR1 is SGHRS and CDR2 is YFSETQ. The CDR3 covers 15 residues. The CDR3 nucleotides read TGCGCCAGCAGCTTGGCTGGACAGGGGGCAGATGGCTACACCTTC. Protein sequence: CASSLAGQGADGYTF. The whole variable domain, remainder taken from reference TRBV5-1 and TRBJ1-2, is KAGVTQTPRYLIKTRGQQVTLSCSPISGHRSVSWYQQTPGQGLQFLFEYFSETQRNKGNFPGRFSGRQFSNSRSEMNVSTLELGDSALYLCASSLAGQGADGYTFGSGTRLTVV.

J is TRBJ1-2 and V is TRBV5-1; D gene ambiguous. CDR1 is SGHRS, CDR2 YFSETQ, per germline. Deletions cut 0 bases from V and 4 bases from J, with 10 bases between. The CDR3 length is 14 residues. The CDR3 DNA reads TGCGCCAGCAGCTTGGAGGAGGGTTCCTATGGCTACACCTTC. Its translation: CASSLEEGSYGYTF.

For the CDR3, the DNA is TGTGCCAGTAGAACTGGACAGGGGTACGAGCAGTACTTC. This gives the protein CASRTGQGYEQYF. The chain joins TRBV19 to TRBJ2-7; TRBD1 matches 9 bases. This CDR3 has 13 amino acids. V shed 6 bases, J shed 4 bases, and the junction held 4 bases outside the gene matches. Per the germline V gene, CDR1 is LNHDA and CDR2 is SQIVND (reference sequence). The variable domain in full, completed from reference TRBV19 and TRBJ2-7, reads DGGITQSPKYLFRKEGQNVTLSCEQNLNHDAMYWYRQDPGQGLRLIYYSQIVNDFQKGDIAEGYSVSREKKESFPLTVTSAQKNPTAFYLCASRTGQGYEQYFGPGTRLTVT.

This clone has a single count. The chain has TRBV30 and TRBJ2-3; 10 bases line up with TRBD2. The CDR3 is 15 residues long. With V trimmed by 1 base and J by 4 bases, 5 bases remained unmatched. Looked up from germline, CDR1 is GTSNPN and CDR2 is SVGIG (reference sequence). CDR3 coding DNA: TGTGCCTGGAGTGGGAGCGGGAGGGCCGCAGATACGCAGTATTTT. Its translation is CAWSGSGRAADTQYF.

In this sample, this clone turned up once. The chain links TRBV27 to TRBJ1-6, with 7 bases that match TRBD1. In germline, CDR1 is MNHEY, CDR2 SMNVEV (reference sequence). This CDR3 comprises 14 residues. V dropped 2 bases and J dropped 7; count of bases not matched to a gene: 2. CDR3 amino acids: CASSLNRGNSPLHF. CDR3 DNA: TGTGCCAGCAGTTTAAACAGGGGAAATTCACCCCTCCACTTT.

V gene TRBV29-1 combines with J gene TRBJ1-1; TRBD1 agrees at 10 bases. This CDR3 has 14 amino acids. After removal of 4 bases from V and 4 bases from J, the junction contained 6 bases not matched to a gene. In germline, CDR1 is SQVTM, CDR2 ANQGSEA. This chain's CDR3 is CSVGDRGLGTEAFF. CDR3 sequence (DNA): TGCAGCGTTGGGGACAGGGGATTAGGCACTGAAGCTTTCTTT.